This T cell receptor (beta chain) is drawn from a study of blood T cell repertoires in COVID-19. As for the study in general: From T cells, B-cell-depleted T cells, or PBMCs came the material, which was cDNA or gDNA.

In the source study's methods: By means of reference gene primer amplification, nucleated cell counts were estimated. Sequencing was performed with immunoSEQ multiplex PCR; in TCRdb, only in-frame clones are kept and a portion is missing. That table supplies the V and J calls and clone size; D and trimming were determined from the DNA. The sample lists hundreds of thousands of clones; roughly 90% were seen once. Germline lookup yields CDR1 MNHEY and CDR2 SMNVEV (reference sequence). J lost 4 bases, V lost 5 bases, and 6 bases had no gene match. This CDR3 is built from 16 residues. Sequences were obtained from peripheral blood. The sequence derives from a woman between 45 and 65 years old with active or convalescent COVID-19. The chain links TRBV27 to TRBJ2-1; 12 bases align to TRBD2. Here the CDR3 reads CASSQPGTSGYNEQFF. The CDR3 coding sequence is TGTGCCAGCAGTCAGCCCGGGACTAGCGGGTACAATGAGCAGTTCTTC.